Following are 28 T cell receptor beta chains from one sample sequenced in a study of T cell repertoires and Cas9 in healthy adults. Here immunoSEQ multiplex PCR was the method, and the copy in TCRdb shows in-frame clones only, minus some. The sample yields some 21,000 clones, about 88% seen once. The sample taken for sequencing was CD4+ effector T cells (CD127+, CD25-, CD137-, CD154-) from PBMCs; culture status not recorded. The source of these receptors is a human donor in good health.

This CDR3 is CASSKAHRSSETQYF. CDR3 sequence (DNA): TGTGCCAGTAGTAAGGCCCACAGGTCATCCGAGACCCAGTACTTC. The chain uses TRBV19 and TRBJ2-5; D might be TRBD1 (5 bases). V lost 4 bases and J lost 5, with 17 bases in between. The V gene's germline CDR1 is LNHDA and CDR2 SQIVND (reference sequence). CDR3 length: 15 amino acids.

The chain uses TRBV5-1 and TRBJ1-5, with D possibly TRBD1 on 6 matching bases. Per germline, CDR1 SGHRS and CDR2 YFSETQ. Trimming shortened V by 1 base and J by 6 bases, and 11 bases separated the two germline ends. This CDR3 has 14 residues. CDR3 in amino acids: CASSLLGGSQPQHF. CDR3 bases: TGCGCCAGCAGCTTGCTAGGGGGGAGTCAGCCCCAGCATTTT. The whole variable domain, filled in from reference TRBV5-1 and TRBJ1-5, reads KAGVTQTPRYLIKTRGQQVTLSCSPISGHRSVSWYQQTPGQGLQFLFEYFSETQRNKGNFPGRFSGRQFSNSRSEMNVSTLELGDSALYLCASSLLGGSQPQHFGDGTRLSIL.

The V gene is TRBV29-1, the J gene TRBJ1-4; D is undetermined. The CDR3 runs to 14 residues. The ends were cut back, 6 bases at V and 0 bases at J, with 11 bases in the middle. The germline V gene has CDR1 SQVTM and CDR2 ANQGSEA. The CDR3 DNA reads as TGCAGCGTGACTAAGGGATCAACTAATGAAAAACTGTTTTTT. It encodes CSVTKGSTNEKLFF.

This chain uses TRBV27 with TRBJ2-1; 12 nucleotides align to TRBD2. V was clipped by 6 bases and J by 4 bases; unmatched bases: 16. The germline gives CDR1 MNHEY, CDR2 SMNVEV (reference sequence). This CDR3 is built from 19 residues. The CDR3, as DNA: TGTGCCAGCAGCCGACTCCCTGGACTAGCGGGGCCCAAATACAATGAGCAGTTCTTC. Translating it yields CASSRLPGLAGPKYNEQFF.

This sequence joins TRBV4-1 and TRBJ1-1; D uncertain. Looked up from germline, CDR1 is MGHRA and CDR2 is YSYEKL. Trimming left V 1 base short and J 0 bases short, with 9 bases between. The CDR3 is 15 amino acids. The CDR3 loop reads CASSQGKTLNTEAFF. The CDR3 DNA reads TGCGCCAGCAGCCAAGGGAAGACATTGAACACTGAAGCTTTCTTT.

The chain couples TRBV4-1 to TRBJ2-7; TRBD2 matches 13 bases. The CDR3 totals 16 residues. J gave up 2 bases and V 4 bases, and 5 bases lay outside the gene matches. Germline values: CDR1 MGHRA, CDR2 YSYEKL. DNA for the CDR3: TGCGCCAGCAGCCCAGGACTAGCGGGGGAAACCTACGAGCAGTACTTC. Its translation is CASSPGLAGETYEQYF.

The chain joins TRBV19 to TRBJ1-2, with 8 bases aligning to TRBD1. From germline, CDR1 is LNHDA and CDR2 SQIVND (reference sequence). The CDR3 runs to 16 residues. V was clipped by 4 bases and J by 5 bases; unmatched bases: 12. The CDR3 protein is CASSTPGAGTGYGYTF. The CDR3, as DNA: TGTGCCAGTAGTACTCCGGGGGCCGGGACAGGATATGGCTACACCTTC. The whole variable domain, filled in from reference TRBV19 and TRBJ1-2, reads DGGITQSPKYLFRKEGQNVTLSCEQNLNHDAMYWYRQDPGQGLRLIYYSQIVNDFQKGDIAEGYSVSREKKESFPLTVTSAQKNPTAFYLCASSTPGAGTGYGYTFGSGTRLTVV.

The rearrangement joins TRBV5-5 to TRBJ1-1; D remains unclear. The germline CDR1 and CDR2 sequences are SGHKS and YYEKEE (reference sequence). V lost 4 bases, J lost 8 bases, and 12 bases lay in between. The CDR3 consists of 12 residues. CDR3 region: CASSDGIREAFF. In DNA, the CDR3 is TGTGCCAGCAGCGATGGCATTCGGGAAGCTTTCTTT.

J is TRBJ2-7 and V is TRBV6-5; no reliable D call. Germline-derived CDR1 and CDR2 are MNHEY and SVGAGI. V shed 6 bases and J shed 6 bases, with 15 bases lying between them. This CDR3 is 13 amino acids long. CDR3 in DNA: TGTGCCAGCAGCTCCCCGACGGCCCTCGAGCAGTACTTC. As protein: CASSSPTALEQYF.

The chain couples TRBV19 to TRBJ2-3; no clear D gene. The CDR3 length is 12 residues. The ends were cut back, 2 bases at V and 3 bases at J, with 3 bases in the middle. Germline loops: CDR1 LNHDA, CDR2 SQIVND (reference sequence). The CDR3 protein is CASSIKTDTQYF. Here the CDR3 DNA reads TGTGCCAGTAGTATAAAGACAGATACGCAGTATTTT.

The chain links TRBV11-2 to TRBJ2-7; 9 bases align to TRBD2. The CDR3 totals 16 residues. Germline loops: CDR1 SGHAT, CDR2 FQNNGV. With V trimmed by 1 base and J by 6 bases, 10 bases remained unmatched. The CDR3 is CASSLGRGGPSSEQYF. In nucleotides, the CDR3 is TGTGCCAGCAGCTTAGGGCGGGGGGGGCCCTCTTCCGAGCAGTACTTC.

The V and J genes are TRBV7-2 and TRBJ2-1, with a tentative D call TRBD1 (6 bases). Between the trimmed V and J ends, which lost 6 bases and 4 bases, there was a span of 19 bases. The germline CDR1 and CDR2 sequences are SGHTA and FQGNSA. The CDR3 has 16 amino acids. Written as DNA, the CDR3 is TGTGCCAGCAGTTCCCGACCGGGACAAGAATACAATGAGCAGTTCTTC. Translation: CASSSRPGQEYNEQFF.

The chain combines TRBV19 with TRBJ1-2, with unresolved D. Deletions cut 6 bases from V and 3 bases from J, with 11 bases between. Germline V gene data show CDR1 as LNHDA and CDR2 as SQIVND (reference sequence). This CDR3 is 13 amino acids long. CDR3 region: CASRVGNDYGYTF. CDR3 in DNA: TGTGCCAGTAGGGTAGGGAACGACTATGGCTACACCTTC.

The chain combines TRBV18 with TRBJ1-3; D not certain. The V end was cut by 3 bases, the J end by 4 bases, with 1 base between. Looked up from germline, CDR1 is KGHSH and CDR2 is LQKENI. This CDR3 is built from 11 residues. The CDR3 DNA follows: TGTGCCAGCTCACCGGGAAACACCATATATTTT. Its protein product is CASSPGNTIYF.

The chain links TRBV19 to TRBJ2-2, with a tentative D call TRBD1 (6 bases). Trimming took off 6 bases at V and 6 bases at J, with 11 bases between the two ends. The length of the CDR3 is 13 residues. The germline V gene has CDR1 LNHDA and CDR2 SQIVND (reference sequence). CDR3: CASSPGAPGELFF. CDR3 nucleotides: TGTGCCAGTAGCCCAGGGGCCCCCGGGGAGCTGTTTTTT.

The chain uses TRBV4-2 and TRBJ2-2; D may be TRBD1 or TRBD2 (6 bases each). Germline V lookup: CDR1 LGHNA, CDR2 YNFKEQ. CDR3 length: 19 residues. With 1 base removed from V and 2 bases from J, the gap between germline ends came to 20 bases. The CDR3, as DNA: TGTGCCAGCAGCCAAGGAGGGGGGTTTGCGGGGCCCAACACCGGGGAGCTGTTTTTT. This sequence encodes CASSQGGGFAGPNTGELFF.

This chain joins TRBV27 and TRBJ2-1; D not certain. This CDR3 has 16 amino acids. Germline CDR1 reads MNHEY; CDR2 reads SMNVEV (reference sequence). V shed 3 bases and J shed 5 bases, with 17 bases lying between them. This CDR3 is CASSLAAATLHNEQFF. The CDR3 DNA sequence: TGTGCCAGCAGTTTGGCGGCAGCCACCCTCCACAATGAGCAGTTCTTC.

This CDR3 reads CASSSTTNTEAFF. The CDR3 coding sequence is TGTGCCAGCAGCTCCACAACGAACACTGAAGCTTTCTTT. The V gene is TRBV5-6, the J gene TRBJ1-1, with D unresolved. V lost 3 bases and J lost 1, with 7 bases in between. The germline V gene encodes CDR1 SGHDT and CDR2 YYEEEE. The CDR3 totals 13 residues. The whole variable domain, filled in from reference TRBV5-6 and TRBJ1-1, reads DAGVTQSPTHLIKTRGQQVTLRCSPKSGHDTVSWYQQALGQGPQFIFQYYEEEERQRGNFPDRFSGHQFPNYSSELNVNALLLGDSALYLCASSSTTNTEAFFGQGTRLTVV.

In its sample, this clone was seen once. The chain joins TRBV28 to TRBJ1-4; D is ambiguous. The CDR3 covers 14 residues. Germline CDR1 reads MDHEN; CDR2 reads SYDVKM. V shed 2 bases and J shed 3 bases, with 7 bases lying between them. This CDR3 reads CASSLIQANEKLFF. The DNA for the CDR3 is TGTGCCAGCAGTTTAATTCAAGCTAATGAAAAACTGTTTTTT.

Remarks on this clone: The sample has other DNA sequences that encode this CDR3 too. The chain recombines TRBV5-4 with TRBJ1-3; D ambiguous. Germline V lookup: CDR1 SGHNT, CDR2 YYREEE (reference sequence). V was cut by 4 bases and J by 0 bases, with 20 bases left in between. The CDR3 extends over 18 amino acids. CDR3 coding DNA: TGTGCCAGCAGCCTGGGAGGTAGCGGCCCTAGCTCTGGAAACACCATATATTTT. This sequence encodes CASSLGGSGPSSGNTIYF.

This CDR3 reads CASRGQTYEQYF. The CDR3 coding sequence is TGTGCCAGCAGGGGACAGACCTACGAGCAGTACTTC. The gene calls are TRBV2 and TRBJ2-7, with TRBD1 identical over 7 bases. This CDR3 is built from 12 residues. Unmatched junction bases numbered 1, after V lost 6 bases and J lost 2 bases. Germline CDR1 is SNHLY and CDR2 is FYNNEI.

This clone is a singleton in its sample. The chain is built from TRBV5-1 and TRBJ1-3, with D uncertain. The V end was cut by 0 bases, the J end by 2 bases, with 12 bases between. The CDR3 totals 16 residues. Germline assignment: CDR1 SGHRS and CDR2 YFSETQ. CDR3 residues: CASSLDIGEAGNTIYF. CDR3 DNA sequence: TGCGCCAGCAGCTTGGATATAGGCGAGGCTGGAAACACCATATATTTT.

This sequence joins TRBV25-1 and TRBJ2-3; 11 bases line up with TRBD2. V trimming: 7 bases; J trimming: 2 bases; junction bases outside the gene matches: 8. The CDR3 is 16 amino acids. CDR1 is MGHDK and CDR2 is SYGVNS in the germline V gene. This chain's CDR3 is CASTSSGGRFTDTQYF. The CDR3, as DNA: TGTGCCAGCACCTCTAGCGGGGGGAGATTCACAGATACGCAGTATTTT.

This clone came up once. V is TRBV5-4 and J is TRBJ1-4; a possible D gene is TRBD1 (5 bases). CDR1 and CDR2 (germline): SGHNT, YYREEE (reference sequence). CDR3 length: 14 amino acids. Trimming removed 2 bases at V and 10 bases at J, with 15 bases between. The CDR3 loop reads CASSLGDSRGKLFF. As DNA, the CDR3 is TGTGCCAGCAGCTTAGGGGACTCCCGCGGAAAACTGTTTTTT. Full variable domain (outside the CDR3, taken from reference TRBV5-4 and TRBJ1-4): ETGVTQSPTHLIKTRGQQVTLRCSSQSGHNTVSWYQQALGQGPQFIFQYYREEENGRGNFPPRFSGLQFPNYSSELNVNALELDDSALYLCASSLGDSRGKLFFGSGTQLSVL.

This chain joins TRBV21-1 and TRBJ1-4; the DNA was not used to check the table's D call, TRBD1. TRBV21-1 has pseudogene status. This CDR3 has 15 residues. The CDR3 nucleotides are TGTGCCAGCAGCAAAGACAGGGACCCGGGTGAAAAACTGTTTTTT. Protein: CASSKDRDPGEKLFF.

J is TRBJ2-1 and V is TRBV5-4, with TRBD2 identical over 12 bases. The ends lost 4 bases at V and 9 bases at J; junction bases unmatched: 8. The CDR3 has 15 residues. Per germline, CDR1 SGHNT and CDR2 YYREEE (reference sequence). Written as DNA, the CDR3 is TGTGCCAGCAGCCACGCTAGCGGGGGGGCGAGTGAGCAGTTCTTC. Translating it yields CASSHASGGASEQFF.

On this clone itself: This sample also contains other DNA sequences that code for the same CDR3. The chain joins TRBV5-1 to TRBJ1-5; D is ambiguous. The CDR3 length is 13 residues. Germline V gives CDR1 SGHRS, CDR2 YFSETQ. Trimming took 0 bases from V and 3 from J, leaving 4 bases between them. This CDR3 reads CASSLGANQPQHF. DNA for the CDR3: TGCGCCAGCAGCTTGGGGGCCAATCAGCCCCAGCATTTT. The whole variable domain, remainder taken from reference TRBV5-1 and TRBJ1-5, is KAGVTQTPRYLIKTRGQQVTLSCSPISGHRSVSWYQQTPGQGLQFLFEYFSETQRNKGNFPGRFSGRQFSNSRSEMNVSTLELGDSALYLCASSLGANQPQHFGDGTRLSIL.

The chain carries TRBV18 and TRBJ2-1, with TRBD1 matching over 7 bases. J was trimmed by 0 bases and V by 3 bases; bases with no gene match: 5. The CDR3 spans 16 residues. Germline CDR1 reads KGHSH; CDR2 reads LQKENI. The CDR3 here is CASSPPTGLSYNEQFF. DNA for the CDR3: TGTGCCAGCTCACCTCCGACAGGGCTCTCCTACAATGAGCAGTTCTTC.